The source of this T cell receptor beta chain is a study of blood T cell repertoires in COVID-19 (dated by TCRdb to between 2020 and 2021). Concerning the study at large: Samples from collaborators originated in the United States, Italy and Spain and spanned both the acute and convalescent phases of COVID-19. The dataset comprised deeply sampled blood TCRbeta repertoires from subjects exposed to, actively infected with, or recovered from COVID-19. The material from the prospective study consisted of cDNA or gDNA derived from T cells, B-cell-depleted T cells, or PBMCs. The repertoires were made available in a free public database intended to serve as a resource for research on the immune response to SARS-CoV-2. Sample metadata almost always included a de-identified subject ID, COVID-19 status, age in years and sex. Samples came from the ongoing ImmuneRACE study (first 160 participants) plus 1,254 subjects from 6 global collaborators. Where available, HLA class I and class II types were obtained from metadata supplied by the sample provider rather than from assay-based typing.

The collaborating institutions used their own protocols to collect whole blood in K2EDTA tubes. Collaborator samples were shipped for TCRbeta analysis as frozen whole blood, isolated PBMCs, or DNA extracted from either sample type. TCRbeta CDR3 regions were amplified from genomic DNA using the immunoSEQ Assay, a bias-controlled multiplex PCR. The authors' pipeline ran thus. The number of nucleated cells in each sample was estimated by amplification of reference gene primers within the assay. To quantify the absolute abundance of each unique TCRbeta CDR3 rearrangement, sequence reads were collapsed and filtered. For each sample, productive Simpson clonality was calculated as the square root of Simpson's diversity index over productive rearrangements. In its TCRdb copy, this immuneACCESS table keeps in-frame sequences only and misses some clones. Where compared with another copy, unresolved V genes explain less than half of these, and the others have no known cause. V and J calls and clone size are those listed in that table; D and trimming were worked out from the DNA. The sample contains fewer than 55,000 clones, about four fifths of them found a single time. The top ten hold over 6% of the sample.

The CDR3 spans 11 residues, from the cysteine through the phenylalanine. The retained sequence is limited to the CDR3, 33 bases, with the frame set at the first base. CDR1 and CDR2 (DFQATT, SNEGSKA) derive from the germline V gene (reference sequence). Compared with germline, V lacks 6 bases and J lacks 7 bases; bases without a gene match: 3. As to this clone: Its antigen specificity is not known. No qualities accompany the bases; no much larger clone lies one base away.

The full study reports these points: The quantity of clinical and demographic metadata differed by source and by participant and was supplied without curation.

The V gene is TRBV20-1 and the J gene is TRBJ2-5; 9 bases in the junction line up with TRBD1. The receptor comes from a man between 65 and 85 years old with active COVID-19. The source material was peripheral blood. The DNA sequence is given as TGCAGTGCCGACAGGGGGGTGACCCAGTACTTC. The encoded protein is CSADRGVTQYF.